What follows are 12 T cell receptor beta chains derived from one specimen sequenced in a study of beta chain features in type 1 diabetes. Sequencing targeted expressed TCRB transcripts, as all isolated RNA had been reverse transcribed. Data came from immunoSEQ multiplex PCR; TCRdb stores just in-frame clones and leaves some out. The sample has fewer than 400,000 clones, 7% to 9% seen once; the top ten hold less than 0.5%. Sequenced: central memory CD4+ T cells from blood. Every receptor here comes from a woman in her late teens or twenties in good health.

This clone was seen many times. The chain links TRBV16 to TRBJ2-5; D may be TRBD2 (5 bases). CDR3 length: 13 residues. Deletions cut 2 bases from V and 3 bases from J, with 7 bases between. Germline V lookup: CDR1 KGHSY, CDR2 FQNENV. The CDR3 bases are TGTGCCAGCAGCCAACTGAGGGAAGAGACCCAGTACTTC. This translates into CASSQLREETQYF.

V gene TRBV5-1 combines with J gene TRBJ1-3, with D unresolved. From germline, CDR1 is SGHRS and CDR2 YFSETQ. The V end was cut by 0 bases, the J end by 1 base, with 5 bases between. The CDR3 consists of 14 residues. This CDR3 reads CASSLEVSGNTIYF. CDR3 nucleotides: TGCGCCAGCAGCTTGGAAGTTTCTGGAAACACCATATATTTT.

The V call is TRBV15, the J call TRBJ1-4; possible D gene TRBD1, 5 bases. The V end lost 0 bases, the J end lost 8 bases, and 13 bases lay between the germline ends. The CDR3 runs 15 residues. From germline, CDR1 is LNHNV and CDR2 YYDKDF (reference sequence). The CDR3 is CATSRDPETVEKLFF. CDR3 DNA: TGTGCCACCAGCAGAGATCCGGAGACAGTCGAAAAACTGTTTTTT.

At least ten counts were recorded for this clone. J is TRBJ2-2 and V is TRBV10-3; 9 bases match TRBD1. This CDR3 has 15 residues. The V segment lost 8 bases and the J segment 2 bases; nucleotides outside the gene matches: 6. The germline V gene has CDR1 ENHRY and CDR2 SYGVKD. The CDR3 loop is CAIGPGQGNTGELFF. The DNA of the CDR3 is TGTGCCATCGGGCCGGGACAGGGCAACACCGGGGAGCTGTTTTTT.

This clone was seen only a few times. The chain links TRBV7-9 to TRBJ2-3; D is uncertain. The germline CDR1 and CDR2 sequences are SEHNR and FQNEAQ (reference sequence). The CDR3 has 12 amino acids. V shed 5 bases and J shed 4 bases, with 7 bases lying between them. In nucleotides, the CDR3 is TGTGCCAGCAGCCAAAGTGCAGATACGCAGTATTTT. It is translated as CASSQSADTQYF.

This clone has more than one count but fewer than ten. This chain uses TRBV5-6 with TRBJ2-3; no reliable D call. CDR3 length: 15 residues. Germline V gives CDR1 SGHDT, CDR2 YYEEEE. The V end was cut by 0 bases, the J end by 2 bases, with 10 bases between. CDR3 bases: TGTGCCAGCAGCTTGGGGGCAGGCTACACAGATACGCAGTATTTT. Its translation is CASSLGAGYTDTQYF.

This clone was picked up a small number of times. The V gene is TRBV7-9, the J gene TRBJ2-3, with TRBD2 identical over 9 bases. With 2 bases clipped from V and 8 bases from J, the junction kept 20 bases outside the gene matches. The CDR3 is 19 residues long. Germline V gene sequence: CDR1 SEHNR, CDR2 FQNEAQ (reference sequence). The DNA for the CDR3 is TGTGCCAGCAGCTTATTTGTCGGCTCAGCGGGAGGTCCCCATGGTACGCAGTATTTT. The encoded protein is CASSLFVGSAGGPHGTQYF. Looking up the rest from reference TRBV7-9 and TRBJ2-3 gives the full variable domain: DTGVSQNPRHKITKRGQNVTFRCDPISEHNRLYWYRQTLGQGPEFLTYFQNEAQLEKSRLLSDRFSAERPKGSFSTLEIQRTEQGDSAMYLCASSLFVGSAGGPHGTQYFGPGTRLTVL.

This clone was counted between two and nine times. J is TRBJ2-7 and V is TRBV2; D not resolved. From germline, CDR1 is SNHLY and CDR2 FYNNEI. The CDR3 covers 14 residues. The V end was cut by 3 bases, the J end by 6 bases, with 15 bases between. CDR3 sequence: CASSESLWVGEQYF. The CDR3 region has the DNA TGTGCCAGCAGTGAGAGTCTTTGGGTAGGCGAGCAGTACTTC.

The rearrangement links TRBV18 to TRBJ2-3; 11 bases are a match to TRBD1. The germline V gene encodes CDR1 KGHSH and CDR2 LQKENI. The V gene end was trimmed by 2 bases and the J gene end by 3 bases; junction bases not matched to a gene: 7. This CDR3 spans 17 amino acids. The CDR3 coding sequence is TGTGCCAGCTCACCATCCGGACAGGGGGCTGGGACAGATACGCAGTATTTT. Amino acids: CASSPSGQGAGTDTQYF. The full variable domain, in which reference TRBV18 and TRBJ2-3 provide the parts outside the CDR3, is NAGVMQNPRHLVRRRGQEARLRCSPMKGHSHVYWYRQLPEEGLKFMVYLQKENIIDESGMPKERFSAEFPKEGPSILRIQQVVRGDSAAYFCASSPSGQGAGTDTQYFGPGTRLTVL.

This sequence joins TRBV19 and TRBJ2-7, with D uncertain. This CDR3 is 13 amino acids long. Germline lookup yields CDR1 LNHDA and CDR2 SQIVND (reference sequence). With 5 bases removed from V and 0 bases from J, the gap between germline ends came to 8 bases. This CDR3 reads CASSQSISYEQYF. CDR3 sequence (DNA): TGTGCCAGTAGTCAGTCCATCTCCTACGAGCAGTACTTC.

This clone has only a few counts. This chain uses TRBV28 with TRBJ2-1; 9 bases fit TRBD2. Germline lookup yields CDR1 MDHEN and CDR2 SYDVKM. Trimming took 1 base from V and 8 from J; bases not matched to a gene: 9. The CDR3 runs to 16 residues. The CDR3 DNA follows: TGTGCCAGCAGTTTATATGTAGCGGGAGAACGAGATGAGCAGTTCTTC. The encoded protein is CASSLYVAGERDEQFF.

This clone showed up just a few times. This chain connects TRBV10-3 to TRBJ2-3, with 7 bases matching TRBD1. V lost 0 bases and J lost 3; bases outside the gene matches: 12. The CDR3 spans 18 residues. CDR1 is ENHRY and CDR2 is SYGVKD in the germline V gene. CDR3 bases: TGTGCCATCAGTGAGTCCACACACACAGGGGTCGCGACAGATACGCAGTATTTT. Encoded protein: CAISESTHTGVATDTQYF.